This passage covers 12 T cell receptor beta chains from one sample sequenced in a study of CD8+CD57+ T cells in acquired aplastic anemia. Template material for TCR beta VDJ and CDR3 profiling consisted of genomic DNA. TCRdb reprocessed the reads with MiXCR, giving one entry per CDR3 protein. This sample has roughly 160,000 distinct CDR3 sequences, with less than 60% found just once. It was patients with CD8+CD57+ cell expansion by flow cytometry who were chosen for sequencing. Sequenced: sorted CD4+, CD8+, or CD8+CD57+ T cells (not recorded which) from PBMCs. The receptors shown here come from a human donor with aplastic anemia.

The chain combines TRBV20-1 with TRBJ2-2; 9 nucleotides align to TRBD1. Per germline, CDR1 DFQATT and CDR2 SNEGSKA (reference sequence). This CDR3 contains 13 residues. Trimming took 8 bases from V and 6 from J; bases not matched to a gene: 7. The CDR3 nucleotides read TGCAGTTGCCGGGACAGGGACGCCGGGGAGCTGTTTTTT. This encodes CSCRDRDAGELFF.

V gene TRBV7-6 combines with J gene TRBJ1-2, with TRBD1 matching 7 bases. Germline lookup yields CDR1 SGHVS and CDR2 FNYEAQ. V shed 8 bases and J 4 bases; nucleotides not matched to a gene: 7. The CDR3 has 13 residues. DNA of the CDR3: TGTGCCAGCGGAGGGGGCGCAATCTATGGCTACACCTTC. It specifies CASGGGAIYGYTF.

This clonotype was counted between two and nine times. This chain uses TRBV5-6 with TRBJ2-7; TRBD1 might be the D (5 bases). The CDR3 spans 12 residues. Germline V gives CDR1 SGHDT, CDR2 YYEEEE. V lost 0 bases and J 5 bases, leaving 6 bases between the germline ends. As DNA, the CDR3 is TGTGCCAGCAGCTTGGGGGGCCACGAGCAGTACTTC. Its protein is CASSLGGHEQYF.

This chain connects TRBV20-1 to TRBJ2-7; 12 nucleotides agree with TRBD2. With V trimmed by 4 bases and J by 5 bases, 6 bases remained unmatched. Germline loops: CDR1 DFQATT, CDR2 SNEGSKA (reference sequence). The CDR3 is 14 amino acids. The CDR3 DNA follows: TGCAGTGCTATCGAGACTAGCGGGAGCGACGAGCAGTACTTC. Translation gives CSAIETSGSDEQYF.

The V call is TRBV4-2, the J call TRBJ1-2; 8 nucleotides agree with TRBD1. This CDR3 is built from 19 residues. CDR1 and CDR2 (germline): LGHNA, YNFKEQ. J lost 3 bases, V lost 2 bases, and 17 bases had no gene match. As DNA, the CDR3 is TGTGCCAGCAGCCAACGGGGGACGGGGTGGACAGGGAAGGACTATGGCTACACCTTC. It yields the protein CASSQRGTGWTGKDYGYTF.

The rearrangement links TRBV5-1 to TRBJ2-3; TRBD2 matches 10 bases. The CDR3 contains 18 residues. V lost 0 bases and J lost 2; bases outside the gene matches: 9. The V gene's germline CDR1 is SGHRS and CDR2 YFSETQ. The CDR3 loop reads CASSLVSASGGTTDTQYF. The CDR3 DNA sequence: TGCGCCAGCAGCTTGGTATCGGCTAGCGGGGGAACCACAGATACGCAGTATTTT.

This clonotype was detected only a few times. This chain uses TRBV27 with TRBJ2-3, with 10 bases matching TRBD2. The V gene's germline CDR1 is MNHEY and CDR2 SMNVEV (reference sequence). The V segment lost 5 bases and the J segment 4 bases; nucleotides outside the gene matches: 15. This CDR3 has 18 residues. The CDR3 reads CASSPSNSGLAGADTQYF. CDR3 coding DNA: TGTGCCAGCAGTCCCTCGAACTCGGGCCTAGCGGGGGCAGATACGCAGTATTTT.

The chain recombines TRBV15 with TRBJ2-1; 9 bases are shared with TRBD1. This CDR3 is 15 amino acids long. V lost 8 bases and J lost 3; bases outside the gene matches: 8. The germline V gene has CDR1 LNHNV and CDR2 YYDKDF (reference sequence). The CDR3 loop reads CATSLSGQGYNEQFF. The CDR3 DNA reads as TGTGCCACCTCATTATCGGGACAGGGCTACAATGAGCAGTTCTTC. Full variable domain (remainder filled in from reference TRBV15 and TRBJ2-1): DAMVIQNPRYQVTQFGKPVTLSCSQTLNHNVMYWYQQKSSQAPKLLFHYYDKDFNNEADTPDNFQSRRPNTSFCFLDIRSPGLGDTAMYLCATSLSGQGYNEQFFGPGTRLTVL.

This clonotype occurred many times. The CDR3 DNA reads TGCAGCGTAGCCGGGCCTCGGGGCGGGTACGAGCAGTACTTC. It codes for CSVAGPRGGYEQYF. This sequence joins TRBV29-1 and TRBJ2-7; D is perhaps TRBD1 or TRBD2 (5 bases each). In germline, CDR1 is SQVTM, CDR2 ANQGSEA. Trimming stripped 6 bases from V and 4 bases from J, with 19 bases between. The length of the CDR3 is 14 residues.

This rearrangement joins TRBV7-2 to TRBJ2-3; no clear D gene. Trimming left V 4 bases short and J 5 bases short, with 10 bases between. The CDR3 is 13 residues long. Per germline, CDR1 SGHTA and CDR2 FQGNSA. CDR3 residues: CASSSSPRDTQYF. Here the CDR3 DNA reads TGTGCCAGCAGCTCCTCTCCGAGAGATACGCAGTATTTT.

Many counts were recorded for this clonotype. The chain uses TRBV29-1 and TRBJ2-1, with 10 positions matching TRBD1. The CDR3 extends over 15 amino acids. J was trimmed by 7 bases and V by 4 bases; bases with no gene match: 10. Germline V CDR1 and CDR2: SQVTM, ANQGSEA. The DNA of the CDR3 is TGCAGCGTTGGGAACCTGGACAGGGGGGGAAATGAGCAGTTCTTC. Protein: CSVGNLDRGGNEQFF.

This clonotype was seen repeatedly, ten times or more. J is TRBJ1-2 and V is TRBV3-1, with a tentative D call TRBD1 (5 bases). Trimming cost V 1 base and J 2 bases, with 8 bases left between them. This CDR3 has 14 residues. The germline CDR1 and CDR2 sequences are LGHDT and YNNKEL (reference sequence). For the CDR3, the DNA is TGTGCCAGCAGCCAAGCCCCAGGGAACTATGGCTACACCTTC. Encoded protein: CASSQAPGNYGYTF.